These T cell receptor beta chains were read from a single sample in a study of cytomegalovirus exposure and HLA in healthy donors. Sequencing used immunoSEQ multiplex PCR; TCRdb keeps in-frame clones, though not all of them. The sample yields approximately 110,000 clones, about 79% seen once. Sample: PBMCs. Every receptor here comes from a woman younger than 35 in good health and CMV-seropositive. Both conserved end residues are part of each CDR3. A D gene is named only where the DNA matches it firmly. Clone size is stated in some rows and not others, as once, few, many or a class when expanded.

- | TRBJ2-7 | TRBV6-6 | - | 13 | TGTGCCAGCAGTAACCCGGGCTCCTACGAGCAGTACTTC | CASSNPGSYEQYF
- | TRBJ2-7 | TRBV6-5 | TRBD1 | 16 | TGTGCCAGCAGTTACTCGACAGGGAGTGGCTCCTACGAGCAGTACTTC | CASSYSTGSGSYEQYF
- | TRBJ2-5 | TRBV10-1 | TRBD1 | 14 | TGCGCCAGCAGTGAGACGGGACAGGAGGAGACCCAGTACTTC | CASSETGQEETQYF
- | TRBJ1-5 | TRBV4-1 | - | 15 | TGCGCCAGCAGCCAAGCGGGGATCTTCTCGGAGCCCCAGCATTTT | CASSQAGIFSEPQHF
- | TRBJ2-3 | TRBV4-1 | - | 15 | TGCGCCAGCAGCCCGGTAGCGCGGGGTACAGATACGCAGTATTTT | CASSPVARGTDTQYF
- | TRBJ2-1 | TRBV25-1 | TRBD2 | 15 | TGTGCCAGCAGTGAACGGCGGGAGTATTACAATGAGCAGTTCTTC | CASSERREYYNEQFF
- | TRBJ1-1 | TRBV5-1 | - | 15 | TGCGCCAGCAGCCGTGAGGGGCGGGGGCGTACTGAAGCTTTCTTT | CASSREGRGRTEAFF
- | TRBJ2-7 | TRBV15 | - | 13 | TGTGCCACCAGCACAACAGGGCATAACGAGCAGTACTTC | CATSTTGHNEQYF
- | TRBJ1-4 | TRBV7-9 | - | 15 | TGTGCCAGCAGCCCTCCTTTGGCCCCTAATGAAAAACTGTTTTTT | CASSPPLAPNEKLFF
- | TRBJ2-7 | TRBV9 | TRBD2 | 16 | TGTGCCAGCAGCGTCAATCCTAGCGGGAGGGCCCACGAGCAGTACTTC | CASSVNPSGRAHEQYF
medium-sized | TRBJ1-1 | TRBV5-6 | - | 16 | TGTGCCAGCAGCTTGAGGTTGGGGCGCGGGGCAACTGAAGCTTTCTTT | CASSLRLGRGATEAFF
- | TRBJ2-7 | TRBV7-9 | - | 11 | TGTGCCAGCGGCAGAGGCTACGAGCAGTACTTC | CASGRGYEQYF
- | TRBJ1-1 | TRBV12-5 | - | 14 | TGTGCTAGTGGTTACGTCCCGGGGAGCCCTGAAGCTTTCTTT | CASGYVPGSPEAFF
few | TRBJ2-7 | TRBV5-6 | - | 13 | TGTGCCAGCAGCCCGACAAATCGCTACGAGCAGTACTTC | CASSPTNRYEQYF
- | TRBJ2-3 | TRBV9 | - | 16 | TGTGCCAGCAGCGTAGAGATAGCGGCAGCCCGAGATACGCAGTATTTT | CASSVEIAAARDTQYF
- | TRBJ2-1 | TRBV11-2 | - | 15 | TGTGCCAGCTACTCTTATAGGGGCTCCTACAATGAGCAGTTCTTC | CASYSYRGSYNEQFF
- | TRBJ1-2 | TRBV6-5 | - | 13 | TGTGCCAGCACCGCGACAGTTAACTATGGCTACACCTTC | CASTATVNYGYTF
- | TRBJ1-1 | TRBV4-1 | - | 14 | TGCGCCAGCAGCCAAGTTGACAGGAACACTGAAGCTTTCTTT | CASSQVDRNTEAFF
- | TRBJ2-2 | TRBV27 | - | 15 | TGTGCCAGCAGTTTTAGCGGTGCTGACACCGGGGAGCTGTTTTTT | CASSFSGADTGELFF
- | TRBJ2-1 | TRBV28 | - | 15 | TGTGCCAGCAGTCGAGCGGACTTAGAAGGCAATGAGCAGTTCTTC | CASSRADLEGNEQFF
- | TRBJ2-5 | TRBV4-1 | TRBD2 | 21 | TGCGCCAGCAGCCAAGCCACCGGACTAGCGGGAGGGAGGGGAATTGAAGAGACCCAGTACTTC | CASSQATGLAGGRGIEETQYF
- | TRBJ2-3 | TRBV4-2 | TRBD2 | 16 | TGTGCCAGCAGCCAAGTAGGGGCGGGAGGGACAGATACGCAGTATTTT | CASSQVGAGGTDTQYF
few | TRBJ1-4 | TRBV6-1 | TRBD1 | 14 | TGTGCCAGCAGTGAGGACAGGGGGCCTGAAAAACTGTTTTTT | CASSEDRGPEKLFF
once | TRBJ1-2 | TRBV5-1 | - | 14 | TGCGCCAGCAGCTTGAGAGGGCAGGCCTATGGCTACACCTTC | CASSLRGQAYGYTF
- | TRBJ1-2 | TRBV2 | - | 11 | TGTGCCAGCACGGCCGAGGAGGGCTACACCTTC | CASTAEEGYTF
- | TRBJ1-2 | TRBV5-1 | - | 14 | TGCGCCAGCAGCCCTGGGCCTGATAACTATGGCTACACCTTC | CASSPGPDNYGYTF
- | TRBJ2-5 | TRBV10-2 | TRBD2 | 14 | TGCGCCAGCAGTCTGGGACTAGCCGGCGAGACCCAGTACTTC | CASSLGLAGETQYF
- | TRBJ2-3 | TRBV5-1 | TRBD2 | 18 | TGCGCCAGCAGCTCGACTAGCGGGAGGGCCTCCGGCACAGATACGCAGTATTTT | CASSSTSGRASGTDTQYF
- | TRBJ1-2 | TRBV9 | - | 14 | TGTGCCAGCAGCGTAGGGGGAGCTGTCTATGGCTACACCTTC | CASSVGGAVYGYTF
- | TRBJ1-2 | TRBV7-8 | - | 12 | TGTGCCAGCAGCGTTAACAGCTATGGCTACACCTTC | CASSVNSYGYTF
- | TRBJ1-4 | TRBV5-1 | - | 13 | TGCGCCAGCAGCGCGGGGTCTAATGAAAAACTGTTTTTT | CASSAGSNEKLFF
few | TRBJ1-1 | TRBV6-5 | - | 12 | TGTGCCGCTGGGCGGGGGAATACTGAAGCTTTCTTT | CAAGRGNTEAFF
- | TRBJ2-1 | TRBV6-5 | TRBD2 | 14 | TGTGCCAGCAGTTACGGACTAGCTAACAATGAGCAGTTCTTC | CASSYGLANNEQFF
- | TRBJ1-5 | TRBV2 | - | 14 | TGTGCCAGCAGTGGAGTTACGGTTGATCAGCCCCAGCATTTT | CASSGVTVDQPQHF
- | TRBJ1-1 | TRBV28 | - | 13 | TGTGCCAGCAGTTTAGTTCTTATTCCTGAAGCTTTCTTT | CASSLVLIPEAFF
- | TRBJ1-4 | TRBV30 | - | 13 | TGTGCCTGGGGACTTCCGGCTAATGAAAAACTGTTTTTT | CAWGLPANEKLFF
- | TRBJ2-7 | TRBV19 | - | 13 | TGTGCCAGTAGTATAGGCGGGTCCTACGAGCAGTACTTC | CASSIGGSYEQYF
- | TRBJ1-1 | TRBV7-6 | TRBD1 | 16 | TGTGCCAGCAGCCACCCGTCATCAGGGGGCAGCACTGAAGCTTTCTTT | CASSHPSSGGSTEAFF
- | TRBJ2-5 | TRBV5-1 | TRBD1 | 17 | TGCGCCAGCAGCTCGGATGGGACAGGGGTTCCTCAAGAGACCCAGTACTTC | CASSSDGTGVPQETQYF
few | TRBJ1-1 | TRBV19 | TRBD1 | 15 | TGTGCCAGTAGTATCAGGGCAGGGGGCAACACTGAAGCTTTCTTT | CASSIRAGGNTEAFF
- | TRBJ2-3 | TRBV9 | TRBD1 | 14 | TGTGCCAGCAGCGTCCTACGACAGGGGAATACGCAGTATTTT | CASSVLRQGNTQYF
- | TRBJ1-2 | TRBV9 | - | 14 | TGTGCCAGCAGCGTAGCTAGGGAGGGCGGCGGCTACACCTTC | CASSVAREGGGYTF
- | TRBJ1-2 | TRBV2 | TRBD1 | 18 | TGTGCCTTTCAAGGACTCCGGGACAGTTCTCTTAGTTTGGGGGGCTACACCTTC | CAFQGLRDSSLSLGGYTF
- | TRBJ2-7 | TRBV9 | TRBD2 | 15 | TGTGCCAGCGGACCGACTAGCGGGAGTATGTACGAGCAGTACTTC | CASGPTSGSMYEQYF
- | TRBJ1-5 | TRBV5-1 | - | 15 | TGCGCCAGCAGCCCTCGGGGGGCAAGCAATCAGCCCCAGCATTTT | CASSPRGASNQPQHF
- | TRBJ2-7 | TRBV27 | TRBD2 | 15 | TGTGCCAGCAGATCAGGAGCGGGGGGAGGCTACGAGCAGTACTTC | CASRSGAGGGYEQYF
- | TRBJ2-7 | TRBV30 | - | 15 | TGTGCCTGGAGTGTACTGGGTTGGGAGGATTCCGAGCAGTACTTC | CAWSVLGWEDSEQYF
- | TRBJ2-7 | TRBV5-1 | TRBD1 | 13 | TGCGCCAGCAGCCTAGGACAGGGTGACGAGCAGTACTTC | CASSLGQGDEQYF
- | TRBJ2-2 | TRBV19 | TRBD2 | 18 | TGTGCCAGTAGCCCTCTAGCGGGAGCGTCGAGATGGACCGGGGAGCTGTTTTTT | CASSPLAGASRWTGELFF
- | TRBJ2-5 | TRBV6-1 | - | 11 | TGTGCCAGCAGTGAACGGGAGACCCAGTACTTC | CASSERETQYF
- | TRBJ2-7 | TRBV27 | TRBD1 | 15 | TGTGCCAGCAGTTTAAGTTGGGACAGTTCCAACGAGCAGTACTTC | CASSLSWDSSNEQYF
few | TRBJ2-7 | TRBV2 | TRBD1 | 12 | TGTGCCAGCACACAGGGGCCCTACGAGCAGTACTTC | CASTQGPYEQYF